This entry features one TCR beta chain sequence. This clone came up once. Its cognate antigen has yet to be identified. One base away there is no much larger clone; base qualities are not given. The data derive from a study of blood T cell repertoires in COVID-19 (dated by TCRdb to the early 2020s). Study-level background: Collaborator samples came from the United States, Italy and Spain and covered acute and convalescent phases of COVID-19. The material from the prospective study consisted of cDNA or gDNA derived from T cells, B-cell-depleted T cells, or PBMCs. The dataset comprised deeply sampled blood TCRbeta repertoires from subjects exposed to, actively infected with, or recovered from COVID-19. A freely available public database, intended as a resource for researchers studying the immune response to SARS-CoV-2, is where the repertoires were released. The samples were drawn from two sources: the first 160 participants of the ongoing ImmuneRACE study, and fewer than 1,500 subjects contributed by 6 global collaborators. Nearly every sample came with metadata listing a de-identified subject ID, COVID-19 status, age in years and sex. Where available, HLA class I and class II types were obtained from metadata supplied by the sample provider rather than from assay-based typing. Paper-wide results and their limitations: The quantity of clinical and demographic metadata differed by source and by participant and was supplied without curation.

Whole blood was collected in K2EDTA tubes by collaborating institutions according to the institutions' own protocols. For TCRbeta analysis, collaborators shipped samples as frozen whole blood, isolated PBMCs, or DNA extracted from either of those sample types. The immunoSEQ Assay, a bias-controlled multiplex PCR, was used to amplify TCRbeta CDR3 regions from genomic DNA. In the authors' own workflow: The number of nucleated cells in each sample was estimated from the amplification of reference gene primers within the assay. To quantify the absolute abundance of each unique TCRbeta CDR3 rearrangement, sequence reads were collapsed and filtered. For each sample, productive Simpson clonality was calculated by taking the square root of Simpson's diversity index across productive rearrangements. TCRdb took this table from immuneACCESS and kept in-frame rearrangements with V and J called. Such tables lack part of the clones; where checked against another copy, unresolved V genes explain under half of the gap, and the rest is unexplained. That table is the source of V, J and clone size, and D and trimming were worked out from the DNA. This sample gives some 100,000 clones in total; about nine tenths of them show up just once. Over 2% of the sample belongs to the ten largest clones.

The CDR3 measures 14 amino acids from cysteine to phenylalanine. The kept DNA is CDR3 alone, 42 bases in frame from the first base. V is cut back by 2 bases and J by 3 bases, with 1 base in the junction unmatched. The germline V gene gives CDR1 as KGHSH and CDR2 as LQKENI. The sample comprised peripheral blood. Recombination joined TRBV18 with TRBJ1-5; 7 of the junction bases match TRBD1. This TCR derives from a man in his forties or fifties with active COVID-19. For the CDR3, the sequence is CASSPDRVNQPQHF. The nucleotides are TGTGCCAGCTCACCAGACAGGGTCAATCAGCCCCAGCATTTT. Supplemented by the reference TRBV18 and TRBJ1-5 proteins around the CDR3, the complete variable domain is NAGVMQNPRHLVRRRGQEARLRCSPMKGHSHVYWYRQLPEEGLKFMVYLQKENIIDESGMPKERFSAEFPKEGPSILRIQQVVRGDSAAYFCASSPDRVNQPQHFGDGTRLSIL.